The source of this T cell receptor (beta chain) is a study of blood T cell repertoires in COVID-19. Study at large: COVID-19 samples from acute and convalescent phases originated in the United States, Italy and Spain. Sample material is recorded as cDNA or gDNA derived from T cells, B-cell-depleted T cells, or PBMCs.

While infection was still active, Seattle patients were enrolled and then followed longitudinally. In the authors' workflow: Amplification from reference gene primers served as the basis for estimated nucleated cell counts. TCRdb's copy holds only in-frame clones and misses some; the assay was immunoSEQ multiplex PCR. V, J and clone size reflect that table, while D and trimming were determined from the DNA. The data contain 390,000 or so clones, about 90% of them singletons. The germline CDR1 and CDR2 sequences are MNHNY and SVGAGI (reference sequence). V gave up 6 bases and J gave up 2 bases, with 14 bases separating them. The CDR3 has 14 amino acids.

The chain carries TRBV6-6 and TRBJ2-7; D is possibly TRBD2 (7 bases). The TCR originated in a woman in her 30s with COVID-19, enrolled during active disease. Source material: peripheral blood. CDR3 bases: TGTGCCAGCAGGGGAGGGGCAGGGGCCTACGAGCAGTACTTC. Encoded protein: CASRGGAGAYEQYF.